This passage covers 15 T cell receptor beta chains from one sample sequenced in a study of tumor-infiltrating lymphocytes in primary liver carcinoma. Unsorted whole blood yielded blood RNA, and germline DNA was extracted as well. A primer matching the constant region was used to make TCR beta cDNA from approximately 0.55 ug of total RNA. Amplification in three nested multiplex PCR rounds with slightly modified ARM-PCR gave rise to TCR beta libraries. Both of the initial two PCR rounds ran for approximately 11 cycles and employed TRBV1-TRBV30 forward primers alongside a C-beta reverse primer. TCRdb ran MiXCR on the multiplex PCR reads and lists one entry per CDR3 protein. This table holds fewer than 350,000 distinct CDR3 sequences, about 62% found once. Sequencing was carried out using peripheral blood. These receptor sequences come from a man in his forties with primary liver carcinoma and hepatitis B virus infection.

In regard to this clonotype: Its ends do not fully match the called genes, so a read error is possible. The V and J genes are TRBV6-2 or TRBV6-3 and TRBJ1-5, with D perhaps TRBD1 (6 bases). Germline CDR1 MNHEY, CDR2 SVGEGT. The CDR3 has 15 amino acids. CDR3 loop: CASSPTGDSNPPQHF. The CDR3 DNA is TGTGCCAGCAGTCCGACAGGAGATAGCAATCCGCCCCAGCATTTT.

The V gene is TRBV5-5, the J gene TRBJ2-1; D gene unclear. The CDR3 spans 15 residues. Germline CDR1 is SGHKS and CDR2 is YYEKEE (reference sequence). The V gene lost 1 base and the J gene lost 5 bases, with 13 bases spanning the gap. The CDR3 DNA sequence: TGTGCCAGCAGCTTGATGGTTACATCTGACAATGAGCAGTTCTTC. This codes for CASSLMVTSDNEQFF.

V gene TRBV5-1 combines with J gene TRBJ1-3; no firm D call. The CDR3 extends over 16 amino acids. The V gene's germline CDR1 is SGHRS and CDR2 YFSETQ. Deletions cut 3 bases from V and 0 bases from J, with 13 bases between. The CDR3 DNA reads as TGCGCCAGCAGCTCGACGGTCAGCCTCTCTGGAAACACCATATATTTT. Its translation is CASSSTVSLSGNTIYF.

A word on this clonotype: Relative to the germline gene, one junction end is altered; a read error may explain this. The rearrangement joins TRBV4-2 to TRBJ1-5; weak D call: TRBD1 (5 bases). Per germline, CDR1 LGHNA and CDR2 YNFKEQ. This CDR3 is 15 amino acids long. The CDR3 protein is CASSPELGPSQHQHF. The CDR3 region has the DNA TGTGCCAGCAGCCCGGAGCTGGGGCCAAGTCAGCACCAGCATTTT.

As for this clonotype: This may arise from a read error, as a much more abundant clone is one base away. The DNA of the CDR3 is TGTGCCAGCACCCAGGACGGGGAGAACACTGAAGCTTTCTTT. Translation: CASTQDGENTEAFF. The genes are TRBV6-5 and TRBJ1-1; D not resolved. Deletions cut 7 bases from V and 1 base from J, with 13 bases between. Germline CDR1 reads MNHEY; CDR2 reads SVGAGI. The CDR3 length is 14 residues.

On this clonotype: A clone one base away is much larger, so this may be a read error. V gene TRBV6-5 combines with J gene TRBJ2-7, with 8 bases that match TRBD1. The CDR3 length is 15 residues. The germline V gene has CDR1 MNHEY and CDR2 SVGAGI. The CDR3 loop is CGTEYGQGGSYEQYF. The CDR3 DNA reads as TGTGGCACCGAGTATGGACAGGGAGGTTCCTACGAGCAGTACTTC.

This clonotype was seen more than once but under ten times. The chain recombines TRBV29-1 with TRBJ1-2; D is possibly TRBD1 (5 bases). This CDR3 contains 13 residues. The V gene's germline CDR1 is SQVTM and CDR2 ANQGSEA. Trimming took 0 bases from V and 6 from J, leaving 11 bases between them. CDR3 DNA: TGCAGCGTTGAAGACACCAGGGTTCATGGCTACACCTTC. Translation: CSVEDTRVHGYTF.

As to this clonotype: A single base separates this from a much larger clone, so it may be a read error. This chain joins TRBV29-1 and TRBJ1-1; D is unresolved. CDR1 is SQVTM and CDR2 is ANQGSEA in the germline V gene. This CDR3 has 12 residues. The CDR3 here is CNVEAVGSEAFF. DNA of the CDR3: TGCAACGTTGAAGCGGTAGGGTCTGAAGCTTTCTTT. Full variable domain (outside the CDR3, taken from reference TRBV29-1 and TRBJ1-1): SAVISQKPSRDICQRGTSLTIQCQVDSQVTMMFWYRQQPGQSLTLIATANQGSEATYESGFVIDKFPISRPNLTFSTLTVSNMSPEDSSIYLCNVEAVGSEAFFGQGTRLTVV.

The V call is TRBV6-5, the J call TRBJ1-2; tentative D call: TRBD1 (6 bases). Germline V gene data show CDR1 as MNHEY and CDR2 as SVGAGI. Trimming shortened V by 0 bases and J by 9 bases, and 17 bases separated the two germline ends. There are 15 residues in the CDR3. The CDR3 bases are TGTGCCAGCAGTTACTCGAGAAGGGGGGACTACTGCTACACCTTC. It yields the protein CASSYSRRGDYCYTF.

In the case of this clonotype: A single base separates this from a much larger clone, so it may be a read error. The genes are TRBV29-1 and TRBJ1-4, with D maybe TRBD1 (5 bases). V lost 6 bases and J 2 bases, leaving 28 bases between the germline ends. The CDR3 extends over 19 amino acids. Germline V gives CDR1 SQVTM, CDR2 ANQGSEA. CDR3 sequence reads: CSVRIRWGFRISTNEKLFF. Written as DNA, the CDR3 is TGCAGCGTCCGAATCCGGTGGGGCTTCCGAATCTCGACTAATGAAAAACTGTTTTTT.

As concerns this clonotype: A clone one base away is much larger, so this may be a read error. The chain is built from TRBV12-3 or TRBV12-4 and TRBJ1-5; 8 positions agree with TRBD1. V lost 8 bases, J lost 4 bases, and 7 bases stayed unmatched. There are 14 residues in the CDR3. The CDR3 spells CASGGTGGNQPQHF. DNA for the CDR3: TGTGCCAGCGGTGGCACAGGGGGGAATCAGCCCCAGCATTTT.

In this sample, this clonotype turned up once. An end of the junction does not agree with germline; a read error may underlie this. The chain links TRBV10-3 to TRBJ1-5, with a weak D call TRBD1 (6 bases). The CDR3 has 15 residues. Germline CDR1 reads ENHRY; CDR2 reads SYGVKD. The CDR3 protein is CAVSGTGSSNQSQHF. The CDR3 bases are TGTGCCGTCAGTGGAACAGGGTCTAGCAATCAGTCCCAGCATTTT.

This clonotype was counted many times. This chain connects TRBV7-8 to TRBJ1-5, with D perhaps TRBD1 (6 bases). Trimming removed 4 bases from V and 2 bases from J, with 12 bases in between. The CDR3 contains 15 residues. The germline CDR1 and CDR2 sequences are SGHVS and FQNEAQ. The CDR3 DNA sequence: TGTGCCAGCAGCTCGTTGGGGGCAGGCAATCAGCCCCAGCATTTT. Translating gives CASSSLGAGNQPQHF.

Only a few counts were recorded for this clonotype. The rearrangement links TRBV7-9 to TRBJ1-1; a weak D match, TRBD1 (6 bases). Germline V gene sequence: CDR1 SEHNR, CDR2 FQNEAQ (reference sequence). CDR3 length: 15 residues. The V end was cut by 10 bases, the J end by 4 bases, with 22 bases between. CDR3 region: CATLNGRRGSTEAFF. The CDR3 bases are TGTGCCACCCTTAATGGGAGGAGGGGGAGCACTGAAGCTTTCTTT. Looking up the rest from reference TRBV7-9 and TRBJ1-1 gives the full variable domain: DTGVSQNPRHKITKRGQNVTFRCDPISEHNRLYWYRQTLGQGPEFLTYFQNEAQLEKSRLLSDRFSAERPKGSFSTLEIQRTEQGDSAMYLCATLNGRRGSTEAFFGQGTRLTVV.

Points on this clonotype: This may come from a read error, since a much larger clone is one base off. The chain couples TRBV29-1 to TRBJ2-7; D is perhaps TRBD1 (6 bases). Trimming shortened V by 6 bases and J by 1 base, and 13 bases separated the two germline ends. CDR1 and CDR2 from the germline V gene are SQVTM and ANQGSEA. The CDR3 runs 13 residues. CDR3 in amino acids: CSVGQRVSYEQYF. The CDR3 DNA sequence: TGCAGCGTCGGACAGAGGGTGTCCTACGAGCAGTACTTC.